There are many counts of the clone carrying this T cell receptor (beta chain). What it recognizes is unknown. The data belong to a study of blood T cells in healthy people across ages. The study's findings and limits: Naive and antigen-experienced cells were not separated, limiting conclusive comparison.

Primed by a sample-barcoded 5' primer and a J-beta primer mix, a second PCR proceeded for roughly 6 to 12 cycles. TCRdb re-called the 5' RACE reads with MiXCR, one entry per CDR3 protein. There are 800,000 to 950,000 distinct CDR3 sequences in the sample; 30% to 45% occur only once, and 10% to 15% lies in the top ten. The study isolated at least 6 million PBMCs from each sample. Every sample gave at least 5 micrograms of total RNA when it was extracted. Trimming pared 4 bases from V and 5 bases from J, leaving 2 bases between. Germline CDR1 and CDR2: SGHVS and FQNEAQ. The CDR3 spans 10 residues. V gene TRBV7-8 combines with J gene TRBJ2-5, with unresolved D. The source material was blood. The receptor was derived from a man aged 18 to 29 in good health. The CDR3 loop reads CASSSETQYF. In DNA form, the CDR3 reads TGTGCCAGCAGCTCCGAGACCCAGTACTTC.